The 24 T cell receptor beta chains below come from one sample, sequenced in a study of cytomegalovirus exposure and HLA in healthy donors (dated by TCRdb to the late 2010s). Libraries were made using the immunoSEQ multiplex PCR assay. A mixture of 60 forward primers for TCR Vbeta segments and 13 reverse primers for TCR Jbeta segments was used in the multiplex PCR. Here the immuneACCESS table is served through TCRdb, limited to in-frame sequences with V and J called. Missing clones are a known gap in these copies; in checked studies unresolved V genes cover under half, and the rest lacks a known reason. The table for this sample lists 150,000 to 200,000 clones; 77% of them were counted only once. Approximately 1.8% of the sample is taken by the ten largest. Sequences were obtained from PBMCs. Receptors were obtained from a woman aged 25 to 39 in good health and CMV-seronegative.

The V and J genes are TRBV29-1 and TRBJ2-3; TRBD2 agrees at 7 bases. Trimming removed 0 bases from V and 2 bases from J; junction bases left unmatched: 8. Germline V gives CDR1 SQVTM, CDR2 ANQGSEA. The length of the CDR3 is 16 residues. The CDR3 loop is CSVEDQRGGPTDTQYF. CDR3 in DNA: TGCAGCGTTGAAGATCAGCGGGGAGGGCCCACAGATACGCAGTATTTT.

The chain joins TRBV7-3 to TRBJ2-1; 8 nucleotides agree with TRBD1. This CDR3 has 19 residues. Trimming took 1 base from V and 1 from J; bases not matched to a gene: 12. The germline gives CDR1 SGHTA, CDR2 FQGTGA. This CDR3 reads CASSLIRQDRAGSYNEQFF. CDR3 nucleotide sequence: TGTGCCAGCAGCTTAATCCGCCAGGACAGGGCGGGTTCCTACAATGAGCAGTTCTTC.

The CDR3 region is CASSEGGGTQYF. The DNA for the CDR3 is TGTGCCAGCAGCGAGGGAGGAGGCACGCAGTATTTT. The J gene is TRBJ2-3, the V gene TRBV9, with D possibly matching TRBD2 (6 bases). The CDR3 extends over 12 amino acids. Germline CDR1 reads SGDLS; CDR2 reads YYNGEE. Trimming took 3 bases from V and 9 from J, leaving 11 bases between them.

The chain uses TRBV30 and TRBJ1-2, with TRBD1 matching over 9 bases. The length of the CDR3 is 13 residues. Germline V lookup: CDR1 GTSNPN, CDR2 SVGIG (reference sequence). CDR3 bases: TGTACATCCCGGGACAGGGTTAACTATGGCTACACCTTC. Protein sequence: CTSRDRVNYGYTF.

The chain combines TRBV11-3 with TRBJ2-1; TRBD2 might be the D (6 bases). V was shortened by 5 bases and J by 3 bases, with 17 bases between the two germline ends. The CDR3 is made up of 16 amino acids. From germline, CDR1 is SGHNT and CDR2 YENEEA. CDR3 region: CASSASQGGYYNEQFF. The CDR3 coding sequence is TGTGCCAGCAGCGCCAGCCAGGGAGGCTACTACAATGAGCAGTTCTTC.

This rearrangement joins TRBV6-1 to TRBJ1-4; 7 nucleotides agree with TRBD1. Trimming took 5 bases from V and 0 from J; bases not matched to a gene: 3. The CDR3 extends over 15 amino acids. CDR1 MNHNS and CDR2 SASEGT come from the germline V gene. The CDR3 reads CASSHTGATNEKLFF. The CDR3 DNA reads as TGTGCCAGCAGTCATACAGGGGCAACTAATGAAAAACTGTTTTTT.

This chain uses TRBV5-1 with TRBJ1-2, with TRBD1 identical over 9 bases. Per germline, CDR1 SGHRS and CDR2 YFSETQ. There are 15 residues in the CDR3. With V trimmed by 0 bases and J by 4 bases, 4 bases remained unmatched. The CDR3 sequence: CASSLDRGLGYGYTF. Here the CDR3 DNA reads TGCGCCAGCAGCTTGGACAGGGGGCTTGGCTATGGCTACACCTTC.

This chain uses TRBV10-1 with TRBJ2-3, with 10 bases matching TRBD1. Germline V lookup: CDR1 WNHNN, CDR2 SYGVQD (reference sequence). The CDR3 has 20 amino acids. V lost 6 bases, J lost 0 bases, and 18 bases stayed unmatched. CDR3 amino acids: CASRLPGQGRVGSSTDTQYF. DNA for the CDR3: TGCGCCAGCAGACTACCGGGACAGGGGAGGGTGGGATCTAGCACAGATACGCAGTATTTT.

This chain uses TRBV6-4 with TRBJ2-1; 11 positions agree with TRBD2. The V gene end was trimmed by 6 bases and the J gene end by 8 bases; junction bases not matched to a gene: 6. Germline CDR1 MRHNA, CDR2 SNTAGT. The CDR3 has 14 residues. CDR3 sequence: CASRKTSGKHEQFF. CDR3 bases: TGTGCCAGCAGGAAGACTAGCGGGAAACATGAGCAGTTCTTC.

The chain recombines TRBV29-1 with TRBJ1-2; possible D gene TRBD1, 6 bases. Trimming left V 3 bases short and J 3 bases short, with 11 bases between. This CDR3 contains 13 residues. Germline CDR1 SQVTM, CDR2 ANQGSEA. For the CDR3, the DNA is TGCAGCGTTGACGACAGGATCGACTATGGCTACACCTTC. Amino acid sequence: CSVDDRIDYGYTF.

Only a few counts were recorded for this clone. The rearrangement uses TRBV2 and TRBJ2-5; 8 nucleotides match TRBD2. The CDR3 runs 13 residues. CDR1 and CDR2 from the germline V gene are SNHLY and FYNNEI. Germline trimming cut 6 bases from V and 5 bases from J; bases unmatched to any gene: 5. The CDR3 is CASRVAGIETQYF. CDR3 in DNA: TGTGCCAGCAGGGTAGCGGGAATTGAGACCCAGTACTTC.

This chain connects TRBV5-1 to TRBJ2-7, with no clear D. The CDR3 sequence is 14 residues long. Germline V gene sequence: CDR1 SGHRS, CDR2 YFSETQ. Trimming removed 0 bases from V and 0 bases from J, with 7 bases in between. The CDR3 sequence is CASSLALSSYEQYF. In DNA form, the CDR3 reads TGCGCCAGCAGCTTGGCCCTCAGCTCCTACGAGCAGTACTTC.

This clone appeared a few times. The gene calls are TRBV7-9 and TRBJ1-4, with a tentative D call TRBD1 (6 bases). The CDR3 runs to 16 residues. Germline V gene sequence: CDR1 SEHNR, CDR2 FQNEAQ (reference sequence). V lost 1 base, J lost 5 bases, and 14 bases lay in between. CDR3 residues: CASSLGSWGRNEKLFF. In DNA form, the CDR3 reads TGTGCCAGCAGCTTAGGTTCGTGGGGGCGGAATGAAAAACTGTTTTTT. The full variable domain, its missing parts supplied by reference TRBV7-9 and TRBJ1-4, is DTGVSQNPRHKITKRGQNVTFRCDPISEHNRLYWYRQTLGQGPEFLTYFQNEAQLEKSRLLSDRFSAERPKGSFSTLEIQRTEQGDSAMYLCASSLGSWGRNEKLFFGSGTQLSVL.

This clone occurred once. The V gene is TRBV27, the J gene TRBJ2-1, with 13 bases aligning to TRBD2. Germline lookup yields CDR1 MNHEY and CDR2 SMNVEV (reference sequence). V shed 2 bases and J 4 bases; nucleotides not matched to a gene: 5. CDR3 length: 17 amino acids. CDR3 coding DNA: TGTGCCAGCAGTTTAGGGGGACTAGCGGGATTATACAATGAGCAGTTCTTC. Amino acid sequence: CASSLGGLAGLYNEQFF.

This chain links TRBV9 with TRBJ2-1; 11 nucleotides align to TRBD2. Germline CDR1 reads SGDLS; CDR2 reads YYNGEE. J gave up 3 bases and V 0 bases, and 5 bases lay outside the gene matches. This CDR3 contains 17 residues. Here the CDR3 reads CASSVGILAGGYNEQFF. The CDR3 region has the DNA TGTGCCAGCAGCGTAGGTATCCTAGCGGGAGGCTACAATGAGCAGTTCTTC.

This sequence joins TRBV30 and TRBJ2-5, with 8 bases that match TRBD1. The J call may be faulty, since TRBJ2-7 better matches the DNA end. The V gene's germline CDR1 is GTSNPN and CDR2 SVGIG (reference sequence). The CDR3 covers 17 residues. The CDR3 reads CAWSVLDRASGSYEQYF. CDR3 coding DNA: TGTGCCTGGAGTGTACTGGACAGGGCATCGGGTTCCTACGAGCAGTACTTC.

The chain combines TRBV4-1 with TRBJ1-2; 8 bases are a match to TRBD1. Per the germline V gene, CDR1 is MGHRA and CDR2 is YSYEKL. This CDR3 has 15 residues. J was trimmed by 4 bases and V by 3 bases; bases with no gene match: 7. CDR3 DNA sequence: TGCGCCAGCAGCCAGGCAGGGGGCGCGAGCTATGGCTACACCTTC. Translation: CASSQAGGASYGYTF.

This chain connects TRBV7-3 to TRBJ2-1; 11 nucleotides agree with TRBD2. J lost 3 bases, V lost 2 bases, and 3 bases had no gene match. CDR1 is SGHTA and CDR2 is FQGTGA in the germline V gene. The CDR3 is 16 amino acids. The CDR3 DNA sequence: TGTGCCAGCAGCTTAGGTACTAGCGGGAGCTACAATGAGCAGTTCTTC. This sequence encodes CASSLGTSGSYNEQFF.

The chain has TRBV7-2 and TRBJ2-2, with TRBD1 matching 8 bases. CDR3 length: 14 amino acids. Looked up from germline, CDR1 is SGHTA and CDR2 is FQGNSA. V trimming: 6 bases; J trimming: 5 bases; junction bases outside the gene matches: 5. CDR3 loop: CASRWDRRTGELFF. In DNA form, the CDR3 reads TGTGCCAGCAGATGGGACAGGAGGACCGGGGAGCTGTTTTTT.

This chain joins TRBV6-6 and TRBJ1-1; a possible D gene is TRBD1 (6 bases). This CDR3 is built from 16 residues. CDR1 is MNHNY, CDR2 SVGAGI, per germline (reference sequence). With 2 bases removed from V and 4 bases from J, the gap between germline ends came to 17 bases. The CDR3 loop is CASSYPRLQGSTEAFF. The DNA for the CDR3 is TGTGCCAGCAGTTACCCAAGGCTACAGGGTAGCACTGAAGCTTTCTTT.

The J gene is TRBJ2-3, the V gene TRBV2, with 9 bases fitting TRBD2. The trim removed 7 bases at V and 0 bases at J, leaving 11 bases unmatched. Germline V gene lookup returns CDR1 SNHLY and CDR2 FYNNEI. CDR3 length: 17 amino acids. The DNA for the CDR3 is TGTGCCAGCATCCTTCTGAAGACTAGCGGCAGCACAGATACGCAGTATTTT. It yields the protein CASILLKTSGSTDTQYF.

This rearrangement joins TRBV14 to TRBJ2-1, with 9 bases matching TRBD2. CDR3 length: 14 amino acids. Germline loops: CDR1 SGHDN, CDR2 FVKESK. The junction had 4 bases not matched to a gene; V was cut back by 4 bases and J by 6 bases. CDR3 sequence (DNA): TGTGCCAGCAGCCGGGGACTAGCCACCAATGAGCAGTTCTTC. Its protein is CASSRGLATNEQFF.

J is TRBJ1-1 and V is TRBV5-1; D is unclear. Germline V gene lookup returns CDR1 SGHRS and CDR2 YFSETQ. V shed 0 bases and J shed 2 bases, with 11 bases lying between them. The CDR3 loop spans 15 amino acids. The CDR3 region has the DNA TGCGCCAGCAGCTTGGCCGGGGTAGGTAACACTGAAGCTTTCTTT. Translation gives CASSLAGVGNTEAFF.

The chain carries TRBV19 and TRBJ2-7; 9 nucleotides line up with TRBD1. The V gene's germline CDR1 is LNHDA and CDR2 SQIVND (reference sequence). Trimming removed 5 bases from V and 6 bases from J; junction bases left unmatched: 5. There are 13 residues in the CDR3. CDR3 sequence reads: CASSPQTGGEQYF. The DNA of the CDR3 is TGTGCCAGTAGTCCTCAGACAGGGGGCGAGCAGTACTTC. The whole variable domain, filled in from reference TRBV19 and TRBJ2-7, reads DGGITQSPKYLFRKEGQNVTLSCEQNLNHDAMYWYRQDPGQGLRLIYYSQIVNDFQKGDIAEGYSVSREKKESFPLTVTSAQKNPTAFYLCASSPQTGGEQYFGPGTRLTVT.